This paragraph reports one T cell receptor delta chain. It lacks a known antigen. No much larger clone exists at a distance of one base, and base qualities are not known. For this chain, trimming is 0 bases at the V end and 2 bases at the J end, and the number of junction bases without a gene match is 11. In the germline V gene, CDR1 corresponds to GEAIGNYY and CDR2 to EKD. There are 20 amino acids in the CDR3, from cysteine to phenylalanine inclusive. CDR3 DNA is the only sequence kept; it has 60 bases, read in frame from the first base. Thymic samples were depleted of alphabeta T cells, then CD3+ TCRVdelta1+ TCRVdelta2- thymocytes were FACS-sorted. A purity of about 97% to 99.6% was achieved for sorted Vdelta1+ thymocytes. Thymic specimens came from fewer than 10 paediatric patients undergoing corrective cardiac surgery, aged from roughly 5 days to 16 months. The thymic tissue was dispersed, and mononuclear cells were isolated using a Histopaque-1077 density gradient. The staining antibodies were anti-TCRVdelta1 clone TS8.2, anti-TCRVdelta2 clone B6, anti-CD3 clone HIT3a and anti-TCRalphabeta clone IP26.

The entry originates in a study of Vδ1+ human thymocytes (dated by TCRdb to the late 2010s). General notes on the study: mRNA-level TRG and TRD CDR3 repertoires of highly purified Vdelta1+ thymocytes from young children were characterised as a data resource. Earlier work had validated the multiplex-based CDR3 amplicon strategy against 5'RACE-based methods for generating CDR3 amplicons. Study-wide conclusions, independent of this receptor: Donors shared many TRG clonotypes (up to 6.9x10^3), but TRD repertoires were essentially private, with at most 120 shared. The thymic TRG and TRD repertoires appeared highly polyclonal, with Gaussian CDR3 length distributions, in contrast to the oligoclonal repertoires of peripheral blood. Because unexpected Vdelta2 sequences could lead to misinterpretation of bulk repertoire data, the authors recommended using highly purified populations and single-cell validation. Because no clustering by age or sex was seen, donors were not stratified by age or sex in the analyses. Despite high sort purity, approximately 20% of thymic TRD sequences were Vdelta2 (and few Vdelta3), unlike peripheral blood Vdelta1+ controls.

RNA extraction was carried out with the RNeasy mini kit, and reverse transcription was then done using Superscript III. CDR3 amplicons were produced by multiplex PCR using pooled V-gene forward primers and a constant-region reverse primer with Illumina adaptor overhangs. After gel purification, amplicons were indexed with Nextera index primers over approximately 8 extra PCR cycles and were then purified with AMPure XP beads. Sequencing of the libraries was done on an Illumina MiSeq using paired-end 250 bp reads, dual indexing and a roughly 19% PhiX spike-in. The published analysis was carried out like this. Reads were quality checked with FastQC, and TRG read pairs were merged with ea-utils fastq-join. IMGT/HighV-QUEST was used to annotate the sequences, only productive sequences with an unambiguous V-gene assignment were kept, and clonotypes were defined as sequences sharing an identical CDR3 sequence. For downstream analysis, the tools were VDJtools 1.1.1, tcR 2.2.3, Treemap and vegan Shannon diversity in R 3.4.4. Clonotypes were called again by TCRdb from the public reads via CATT, and duplicate nucleotide sequences were then merged into one entry. The V and J calls and clone size are TCRdb's, not the authors'. Across this sample there are about 75,000 delta-chain clones, with roughly a third seen only once. The top ten clonotypes cover over 0.2% of the sample.

The sequence links TRDV2 to TRDJ3, with TRDD3 identical over 8 junction bases. The sample comprised Vdelta1+ gamma-delta thymocytes from the thymus. The intended sense of this specimen's cell subset or site label: FACS-sorted CD3+ TCRalphabeta- TCRVdelta1+ TCRVdelta2- thymocytes. The TCR sequence derives from a boy in the first two years of life who had congenital heart surgery. The CDR3 region has the sequence CACDTGGGGIRAWDTRQMFF. The nucleotide sequence is TGTGCCTGTGACACCGGTGGAGGTGGGATACGCGCCTGGGACACCCGACAGATGTTTTTC.